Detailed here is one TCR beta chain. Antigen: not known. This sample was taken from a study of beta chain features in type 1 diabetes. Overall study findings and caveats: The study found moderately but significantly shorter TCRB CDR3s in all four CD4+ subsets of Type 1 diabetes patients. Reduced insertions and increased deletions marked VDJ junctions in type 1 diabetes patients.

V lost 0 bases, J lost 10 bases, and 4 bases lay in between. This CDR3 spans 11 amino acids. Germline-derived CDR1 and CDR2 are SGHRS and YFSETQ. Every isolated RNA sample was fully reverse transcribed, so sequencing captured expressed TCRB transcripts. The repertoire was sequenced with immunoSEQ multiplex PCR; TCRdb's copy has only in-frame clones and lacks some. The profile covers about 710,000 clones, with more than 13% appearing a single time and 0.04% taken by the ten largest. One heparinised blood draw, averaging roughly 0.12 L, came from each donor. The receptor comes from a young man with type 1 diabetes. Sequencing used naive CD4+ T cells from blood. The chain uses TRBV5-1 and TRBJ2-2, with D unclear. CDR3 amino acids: CASSLVEELFF. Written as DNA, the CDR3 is TGCGCCAGCAGCTTGGTGGAGGAGCTGTTTTTT.